This is a list of T cell receptor beta chains from one sample in a study of blood T cell repertoires in COVID-19. Only in-frame clones appear in the TCRdb table, and some are missing; sequencing was by immunoSEQ multiplex PCR. Here the sample spans fewer than 450,000 clones, less than 90% being singletons. Specimen: PBMCs or T cells enriched from blood (not recorded which). These receptors were collected from a woman in her 30s who had recovered from COVID-19. Each CDR3 is given with its conserved first and last residue. The D gene is left open where the match is weak. Expanded clones are given a class, and other clones once, few, many or no size at all.

-	once	TRBV10-1	TRBJ1-5	CASSEEQILYSNQPQHF	TGCGCCAGCAGTGAAGAACAGATACTTTATAGCAATCAGCCCCAGCATTTT
-	few	TRBV30	TRBJ1-6	CAWTTTGYGNSPLHF	TGTGCCTGGACCACCACAGGGTACGGCAATTCACCCCTCCACTTT
TRBD1	-	TRBV2	TRBJ1-2	CASSDRQGHGYTF	TGTGCCAGCAGTGATCGACAGGGACATGGCTACACCTTC
TRBD1	-	TRBV23-1	TRBJ2-7	CASSQRTGVSYEQYF	TGCGCCAGCAGTCAACGGACAGGGGTCTCCTACGAGCAGTACTTC
-	-	TRBV10-2	TRBJ1-2	CASSERGGGRPGQLYGYTF	TGCGCCAGCAGTGAGAGGGGCGGAGGCAGACCGGGACAACTCTATGGCTACACCTTC
TRBD2	-	TRBV28	TRBJ2-5	CASSPGLAGVQSWETQYF	TGTGCCAGCAGTCCGGGACTAGCGGGGGTTCAGAGCTGGGAGACCCAGTACTTC
-	-	TRBV9	TRBJ1-2	CASSGGSGFEGYTF	TGTGCCAGCAGCGGCGGCTCGGGGTTTGAGGGCTACACCTTC
-	-	TRBV4-1	TRBJ2-7	CASSQEAASAEQYF	TGCGCCAGCAGCCAAGAAGCGGCGAGCGCCGAGCAGTACTTC
-	-	TRBV5-1	TRBJ2-3	CASSTGLGLGGVSTDTQYF	TGCGCCAGCAGCACGGGACTAGGTTTAGGGGGCGTTTCCACAGATACGCAGTATTTT
TRBD1	-	TRBV28	TRBJ1-3	CASSVTGGAGNTIYF	TGTGCCAGCAGTGTGACAGGGGGCGCTGGAAACACCATATATTTT
-	-	TRBV19	TRBJ2-1	CASSRTASEQFF	TGTGCCAGTAGTCGGACAGCATCTGAGCAGTTCTTC
TRBD1	-	TRBV7-2	TRBJ2-7	CASSLAVYDGGQGAGSSYEQYF	TGTGCCAGCAGCTTAGCCGTATACGATGGCGGACAGGGGGCCGGGTCGTCCTACGAGCAGTACTTC
-	-	TRBV10-2	TRBJ1-6	CASRFKEGRNSPLHF	TGCGCCAGCAGGTTCAAGGAGGGTCGGAATTCACCCCTCCACTTT
TRBD2	once	TRBV10-2	TRBJ2-5	CASSNGGAWETQYF	TGCGCCAGCAGTAACGGGGGGGCCTGGGAGACCCAGTACTTC
-	-	TRBV29-1	TRBJ1-1	CSVGTPLSTEAFF	TGCAGCGTAGGGACACCATTGAGCACTGAAGCTTTCTTT
TRBD1	-	TRBV5-8	TRBJ2-1	CASSWDRGYEQFF	TGTGCCAGCAGCTGGGACAGGGGTTATGAGCAGTTCTTC
-	-	TRBV3-1/TRBV3-2	TRBJ2-1	CASSPRHNEQFF	TGTGCCAGCAGCCCGCGCCACAATGAGCAGTTCTTC
-	-	TRBV5-1	TRBJ1-1	CASSLEGVEAFF	TGCGCCAGCAGCTTGGAAGGGGTTGAAGCTTTCTTT
-	-	TRBV5-1	TRBJ2-5	CASSLGAGETQYF	TGCGCCAGCAGCTTGGGTGCGGGAGAGACCCAGTACTTC
-	few	TRBV4-3	TRBJ2-1	CASSQDSGSYNEQFF	TGCGCCAGCAGCCAAGATAGCGGCTCCTACAATGAGCAGTTCTTC